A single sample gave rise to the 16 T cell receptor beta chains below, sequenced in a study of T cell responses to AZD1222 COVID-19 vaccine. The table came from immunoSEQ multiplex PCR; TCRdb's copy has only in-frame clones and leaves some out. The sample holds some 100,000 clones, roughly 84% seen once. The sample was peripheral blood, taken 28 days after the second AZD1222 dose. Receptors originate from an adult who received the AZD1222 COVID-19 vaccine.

The CDR3 loop is CAWSQRNQETQYF. The CDR3 bases are TGTGCCTGGAGTCAGCGGAACCAAGAGACCCAGTACTTC. The gene calls are TRBV30 and TRBJ2-5; perhaps TRBD2 as D (5 bases). Trimming took off 2 bases at V and 0 bases at J, with 7 bases between the two ends. CDR1 is GTSNPN and CDR2 is SVGIG in the germline V gene (reference sequence). This CDR3 contains 13 residues.

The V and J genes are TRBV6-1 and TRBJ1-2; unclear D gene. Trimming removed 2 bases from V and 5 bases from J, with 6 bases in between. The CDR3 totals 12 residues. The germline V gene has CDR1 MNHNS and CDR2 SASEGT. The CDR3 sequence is CASSETGYGYTF. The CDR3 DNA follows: TGTGCCAGCAGTGAAACGGGGTATGGCTACACCTTC.

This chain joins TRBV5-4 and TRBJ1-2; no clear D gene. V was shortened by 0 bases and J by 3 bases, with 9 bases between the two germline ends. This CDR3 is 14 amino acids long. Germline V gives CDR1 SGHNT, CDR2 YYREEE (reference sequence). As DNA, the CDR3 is TGTGCCAGCAGCTTGGCCGGTCTGGACTATGGCTACACCTTC. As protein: CASSLAGLDYGYTF.

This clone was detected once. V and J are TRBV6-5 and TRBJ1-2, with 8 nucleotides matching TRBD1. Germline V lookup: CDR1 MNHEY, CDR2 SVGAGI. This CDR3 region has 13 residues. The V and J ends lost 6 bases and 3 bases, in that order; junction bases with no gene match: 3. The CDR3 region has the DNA TGTGCCAGCAGGTCGACAGGGGACTATGGCTACACCTTC. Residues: CASRSTGDYGYTF.

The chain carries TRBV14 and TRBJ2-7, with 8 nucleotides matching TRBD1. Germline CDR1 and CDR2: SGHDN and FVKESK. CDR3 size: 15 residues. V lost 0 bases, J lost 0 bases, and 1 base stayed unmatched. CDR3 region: CASSQEQGVSYEQYF. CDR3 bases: TGTGCCAGCAGCCAAGAACAGGGGGTCTCCTACGAGCAGTACTTC. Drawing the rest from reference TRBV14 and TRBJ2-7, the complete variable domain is EAGVTQFPSHSVIEKGQTVTLRCDPISGHDNLYWYRRVMGKEIKFLLHFVKESKQDESGMPNNRFLAERTGGTYSTLKVQPAELEDSGVYFCASSQEQGVSYEQYFGPGTRLTVT.

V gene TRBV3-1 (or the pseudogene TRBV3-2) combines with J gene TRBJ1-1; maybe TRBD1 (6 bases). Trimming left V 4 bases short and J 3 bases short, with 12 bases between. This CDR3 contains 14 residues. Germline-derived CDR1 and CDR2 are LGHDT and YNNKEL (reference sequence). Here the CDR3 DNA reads TGTGCCAGCAGCCCTACAGGGTTACACACTGAAGCTTTCTTT. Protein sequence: CASSPTGLHTEAFF.

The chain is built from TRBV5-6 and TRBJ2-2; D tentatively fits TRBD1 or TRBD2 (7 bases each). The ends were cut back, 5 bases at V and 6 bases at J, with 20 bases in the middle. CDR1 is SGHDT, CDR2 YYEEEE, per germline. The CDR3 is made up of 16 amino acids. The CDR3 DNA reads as TGTGCCAGCAGGCCCATCAGGGGGGGGCCATCCGGGGAGCTGTTTTTT. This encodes CASRPIRGGPSGELFF.

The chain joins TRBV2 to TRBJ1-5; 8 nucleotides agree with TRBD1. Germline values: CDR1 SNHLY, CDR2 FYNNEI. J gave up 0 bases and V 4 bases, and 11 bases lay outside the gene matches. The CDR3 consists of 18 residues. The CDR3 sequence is CASSVGRGPRDSNQPQHF. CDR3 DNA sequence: TGTGCCAGCAGTGTGGGCAGGGGGCCCCGCGATAGCAATCAGCCCCAGCATTTT.

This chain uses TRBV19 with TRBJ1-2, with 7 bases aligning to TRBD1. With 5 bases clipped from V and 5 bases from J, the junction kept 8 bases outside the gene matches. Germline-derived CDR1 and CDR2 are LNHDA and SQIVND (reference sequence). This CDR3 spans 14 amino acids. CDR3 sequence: CASSSDRDGYGYTF. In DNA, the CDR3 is TGTGCCAGTAGTTCCGACAGGGATGGGTATGGCTACACCTTC.

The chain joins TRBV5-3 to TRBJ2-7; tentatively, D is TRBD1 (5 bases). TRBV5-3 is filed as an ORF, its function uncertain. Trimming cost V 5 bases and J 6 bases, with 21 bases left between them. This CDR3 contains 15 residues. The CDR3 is CARSTFCRDLLEQYF. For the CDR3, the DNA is TGTGCCAGAAGTACGTTCTGCAGGGATTTACTCGAGCAGTACTTC.

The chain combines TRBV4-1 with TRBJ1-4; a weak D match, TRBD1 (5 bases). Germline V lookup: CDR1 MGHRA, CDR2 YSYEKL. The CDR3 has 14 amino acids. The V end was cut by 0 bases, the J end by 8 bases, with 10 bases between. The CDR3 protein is CASSQDSGREKLFF. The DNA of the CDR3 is TGCGCCAGCAGCCAAGATTCAGGGAGGGAAAAACTGTTTTTT.

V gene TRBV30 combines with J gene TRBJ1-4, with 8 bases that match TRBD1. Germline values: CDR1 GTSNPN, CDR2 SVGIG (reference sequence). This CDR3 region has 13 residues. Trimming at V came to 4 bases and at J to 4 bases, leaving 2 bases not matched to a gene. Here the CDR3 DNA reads TGTGCCTGGAAAGACAGGGGTAATGAAAAACTGTTTTTT. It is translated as CAWKDRGNEKLFF.

As DNA, the CDR3 is TGCGCCAGCAGTGCTGGGAGCAATGAAAAACTGTTTTTT. It yields the protein CASSAGSNEKLFF. The chain recombines TRBV10-1 with TRBJ1-4, with D unresolved. V was pared by 4 bases and J by 5 bases, with 8 bases between. The CDR3 extends over 13 amino acids. Germline-derived CDR1 and CDR2 are WNHNN and SYGVQD (reference sequence).

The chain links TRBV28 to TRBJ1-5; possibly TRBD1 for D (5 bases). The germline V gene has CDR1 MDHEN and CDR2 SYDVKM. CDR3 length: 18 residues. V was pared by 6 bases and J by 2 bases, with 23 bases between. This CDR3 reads CASSPTRFAQVGNQPQHF. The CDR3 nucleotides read TGTGCCAGCAGCCCAACGAGGTTTGCACAGGTGGGCAATCAGCCCCAGCATTTT.

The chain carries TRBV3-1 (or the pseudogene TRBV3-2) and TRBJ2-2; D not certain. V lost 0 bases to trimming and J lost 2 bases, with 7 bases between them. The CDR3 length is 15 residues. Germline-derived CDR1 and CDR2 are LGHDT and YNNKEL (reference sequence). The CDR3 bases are TGTGCCAGCAGCCAAGATAGCAGAAACACCGGGGAGCTGTTTTTT. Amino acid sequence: CASSQDSRNTGELFF.

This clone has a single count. DNA for the CDR3: TGTGCCAGCAGCCAATTGTCAGGAGGCCAAGAGACCCAGTACTTC. It is translated as CASSQLSGGQETQYF. The chain couples TRBV4-2 to TRBJ2-5, with a possible D match to TRBD2 (5 bases). Trimming pared 2 bases from V and 1 base from J, leaving 11 bases between. The CDR3 has 15 amino acids. Germline V lookup: CDR1 LGHNA, CDR2 YNFKEQ.